Listed here is a single TCR beta chain. Its specificity is unknown. This CDR3 has 15 amino acids. The V gene's germline CDR1 is SGHAT and CDR2 FQNNGV. Trimming at V came to 3 bases and at J to 5 bases, leaving 4 bases not matched to a gene. The study pooled second doses at about 4 or about 12 weeks. This record comes from a study of T cell responses to AZD1222 COVID-19 vaccine. Study-level findings and limits: White British ancestry dominated among donors, who included more females, and clonal diversity was possibly underestimated. Variant regions that are unmutated are reportedly the target of nearly half of spike-specific TCRs.

Only in-frame clones appear in the TCRdb table, and some are missing; sequencing was by immunoSEQ multiplex PCR. The sample has 99,000 or so clones, approximately 89% seen once. J is TRBJ2-5 and V is TRBV11-2; 12 bases are a match to TRBD1. The sequencing here drew on peripheral blood, taken 28 days after the second AZD1222 dose. This TCR came from an adult who received the AZD1222 COVID-19 vaccine. This chain's CDR3 is CASSFGTGGWETQYF. The CDR3 DNA reads TGTGCCAGCAGCTTCGGGACAGGGGGCTGGGAGACCCAGTACTTC.